Listed here are 13 T cell receptor beta chains from one sample, sequenced in a study of tumor and adjacent non-tumor tissue in lung cancer. RNA was extracted from bulk tissue without any cell sorting. Three rounds of nested PCR, following a modified ARM-PCR protocol, produced the TCRbeta library. In TCRdb, the multiplex PCR reads were re-called with MiXCR into one record per CDR3 protein. The top ten hold roughly 13% of the sample, which has 100,000 to 150,000 distinct CDR3 sequences, roughly 64% seen once. Sequencing was performed on lung tumor tissue. These receptors were collected from a man younger than 40 with non-small cell lung cancer.

This clonotype was seen only a few times. A read error may explain this, as a much larger clone is one base away. This rearrangement joins TRBV6-1 to TRBJ1-1, with TRBD1 as a possible D gene (6 bases). V was cut by 4 bases and J by 9 bases, with 12 bases left in between. The CDR3 runs to 12 residues. CDR1 and CDR2 (germline): MNHNS, SASEGT. The CDR3: CASSVMGAKAFF. CDR3 bases: TGTGCCAGCAGTGTAATGGGGGCTAAAGCTTTCTTT.

This clonotype was seen only once. Sequence at one end of the junction differs from germline and may be a read error. J is TRBJ1-2 and V is TRBV12-3 or TRBV12-4; a possible D gene is TRBD1 (6 bases). This CDR3 contains 13 residues. In DNA form, the CDR3 reads TGTGCCAGCCGTCCCGGGACAATCTATGGCTACATCTTC. Its protein product is CASRPGTIYGYIF.

Remarks on this clonotype: Being one base from a much bigger clone, this may be a read error. The chain has TRBV4-3 and TRBJ2-6, with 8 bases that match TRBD1. CDR1 and CDR2 (germline): LGHNA, YSLEER. There are 16 residues in the CDR3. The CDR3 sequence is CASSQDQGAGANVLIF. As DNA, the CDR3 is TGCGCCAGCAGCCAAGATCAGGGGGCTGGGGCCAACGTCCTGATTTTC.

Remarks on this clonotype: One junction end does not reproduce the germline sequence, and a read error may be involved. The genes are TRBV20-1 and TRBJ2-4; TRBD1 might be the D (6 bases). The CDR3 totals 13 residues. Germline V gives CDR1 DFQATT, CDR2 SNEGSKA (reference sequence). The CDR3 region has the DNA TGCAGTGCCCGAACAGGGTCCAAAGACATTCAGTACTTC. Its protein product is CSARTGSKDIQYF.

Worth noting for this clonotype: A junction boundary mismatches the germline segment, possibly from a read error. This sequence joins TRBV5-6 and TRBJ2-2; perhaps TRBD2 as D (5 bases). This CDR3 has 19 amino acids. Germline V lookup: CDR1 SGHDT, CDR2 YYEEEE. The CDR3 reads CASSLVPAGFRLNTRELFF. CDR3 bases: TGTGCCAGCAGCTTGGTTCCGGCGGGTTTTAGACTGAACACCCGGGAGCTGTTTTTT.

Only a few counts were recorded for this clonotype. A much larger clone sits a single nucleotide away, making a read error possible. The chain employs TRBV4-2 and TRBJ2-5, with D perhaps TRBD2 (5 bases). Germline-derived CDR1 and CDR2 are LGHNA and YNFKEQ. The length of the CDR3 is 14 residues. Trimming pared 2 bases from V and 2 bases from J, leaving 9 bases between. The CDR3 here is CASSQYREQETQYF. The CDR3, as DNA: TGTGCCAGCAGCCAATATAGGGAGCAAGAGACCCAGTACTTC.

As for this clonotype: The conserved closing phenylalanine or tryptophan is absent in this CDR3, likely reflecting a read error. CDR3 residues: CASSLGLHPYEQYL. As DNA, the CDR3 is TGTGCTAGCAGTTTGGGGCTGCACCCCTACGAGCAGTACTTA. The chain has TRBV12-3 or TRBV12-4 and TRBJ2-7; D is perhaps TRBD1 (5 bases). The CDR3 extends over 14 amino acids.

Notes on this clonotype: A single base separates this from a much larger clone, so it may be a read error. The chain combines TRBV5-4 with TRBJ2-1, with 14 bases that match TRBD2. In germline, CDR1 is SGHNT, CDR2 YYREEE (reference sequence). The CDR3 length is 15 residues. The CDR3: CASSRLAGGDNEQIF. The CDR3 DNA sequence: TGTGCCAGCAGCCGACTAGCGGGAGGGGACAATGAGCAGATCTTC.

To note about this clonotype: The DNA is omitted, as the CDR3 cannot be located on it reliably, and the CDR3 follows TCRdb's listing. This chain's CDR3 is CASSVGQGSYQPHHF. This chain connects TRBV11-2 to TRBJ1-5; the table assigns TRBD1, which was not confirmed against the DNA. The germline CDR1 and CDR2 sequences are SGHAT and FQNNGV. The CDR3 totals 15 residues, both ends included.

In regard to this clonotype: Here the CDR3 omits its conserved ending phenylalanine or tryptophan, so a read error is the likely source. This chain joins TRBV11-2 and TRBJ2-1; TRBD2 might be the D (6 bases). The DNA end lines up better with TRBJ2-7; the J call may be wrong. Looked up from germline, CDR1 is SGHAT and CDR2 is FQNNGV. The CDR3 contains 16 residues. Here the CDR3 DNA reads TGTGCCAGCAGTTTATATGCTAGCGCGTACTTCAATGAGCAGTACTTG. Amino acids: CASSLYASAYFNEQYL.

Notes on this clonotype: The junction and the germline gene differ at one end; a read error may be behind it. The chain couples TRBV20-1 to TRBJ2-3, with 13 bases aligning to TRBD2. Germline V gene sequence: CDR1 DFQATT, CDR2 SNEGSKA (reference sequence). This CDR3 has 14 amino acids. The CDR3 sequence: CNARTSGGSDAQYF. DNA for the CDR3: TGCAATGCGCGGACTAGCGGGGGATCAGATGCGCAGTATTTT.

For this clonotype: Germline is not matched at one junction end, which may reflect a read error. The CDR3 DNA reads TGCAGTGCTGGAAGAACGGGGGGGCAAGAGACCAAGTACTTC. It specifies CSAGRTGGQETKYF. The chain couples TRBV20-1 to TRBJ2-5; 8 bases match TRBD2. Germline CDR1 reads DFQATT; CDR2 reads SNEGSKA (reference sequence). The CDR3 extends over 14 amino acids.

The chain uses TRBV6-1 and TRBJ2-1, with TRBD1 identical over 10 bases. This CDR3 has 15 residues. Unmatched junction bases numbered 3, after V lost 6 bases and J lost 1 base. Germline CDR1 and CDR2: MNHNS and SASEGT. The CDR3 protein is CASSQDRGSYNEQFF. The CDR3, as DNA: TGTGCCAGCAGCCAGGACAGGGGGTCCTACAATGAGCAGTTCTTC.